Shown below are 19 T cell receptor beta chains from a single sample sequenced in a study of siplizumab effects on memory and regulatory T cells. Clones were read by immunoSEQ multiplex PCR, and TCRdb kept only the in-frame ones, dropping some. The sample contains about 120,000 clones, about 93% of which appear only once. Material: non-Treg CD4+ T cells sorted from blood. Every receptor here comes from a human donor in good health.

This clone appeared a single time. The genes are TRBV5-5 and TRBJ2-3, with no clear D. V lost 4 bases and J lost 2, with 5 bases in between. Germline V gene data show CDR1 as SGHKS and CDR2 as YYEKEE (reference sequence). The CDR3 runs to 12 residues. The CDR3 loop reads CASSQTTDTQYF. CDR3 DNA sequence: TGTGCCAGCAGCCAAACCACAGATACGCAGTATTTT.

The chain employs TRBV10-3 and TRBJ2-1, with 7 bases matching TRBD1. Germline V gene lookup returns CDR1 ENHRY and CDR2 SYGVKD. Trimming cost V 6 bases and J 0 bases; bases outside gene matches: 2. This CDR3 comprises 14 residues. The CDR3 sequence is CAIRQGNSYNEQFF. The CDR3, as DNA: TGTGCCATCAGACAGGGGAACTCCTACAATGAGCAGTTCTTC.

This chain uses TRBV9 with TRBJ1-2; possible D gene TRBD1, 6 bases. CDR3 length: 12 amino acids. V lost 5 bases to trimming and J lost 4 bases, with 9 bases between them. The germline V gene has CDR1 SGDLS and CDR2 YYNGEE. CDR3 sequence (DNA): TGTGCCAGCAGACAGGGCGGCTATGGCTACACCTTC. Protein: CASRQGGYGYTF.

The rearrangement links TRBV18 to TRBJ2-7; TRBD2 matches 8 bases. Trimming removed 1 base from V and 3 bases from J; junction bases left unmatched: 5. Germline V gene data show CDR1 as KGHSH and CDR2 as LQKENI. The CDR3 has 15 residues. CDR3 protein: CASSPRGSGVYEQYF. The CDR3 DNA reads TGTGCCAGCTCACCACGGGGTAGCGGGGTCTACGAGCAGTACTTC. Looking up the rest from reference TRBV18 and TRBJ2-7 gives the full variable domain: NAGVMQNPRHLVRRRGQEARLRCSPMKGHSHVYWYRQLPEEGLKFMVYLQKENIIDESGMPKERFSAEFPKEGPSILRIQQVVRGDSAAYFCASSPRGSGVYEQYFGPGTRLTVT.

About this clone itself: The same CDR3 can be traced to other DNA sequences in this sample. The chain recombines TRBV28 with TRBJ1-2, with D possibly TRBD1 on 6 matching bases. Between the trimmed V and J ends, which lost 6 bases and 4 bases, there was a span of 15 bases. Germline CDR1 is MDHEN and CDR2 is SYDVKM. CDR3 length: 14 amino acids. The CDR3 nucleotides read TGTGCCAGCAGGGGAGACAGGCCACCCTATGGCTACACCTTC. Amino acid sequence: CASRGDRPPYGYTF.

The rearrangement joins TRBV11-2 to TRBJ1-5, with a weak D call TRBD1 (6 bases). The CDR3 contains 12 residues. Trimming pared 6 bases from V and 7 bases from J, leaving 10 bases between. The V gene's germline CDR1 is SGHAT and CDR2 FQNNGV. The CDR3 coding sequence is TGTGCCAGCAGTAAACAGGGACAGCCCCAGCATTTT. Its translation is CASSKQGQPQHF. Using reference TRBV11-2 and TRBJ1-5 for the parts outside the CDR3, the full variable domain is EAGVAQSPRYKIIEKRQSVAFWCNPISGHATLYWYQQILGQGPKLLIQFQNNGVVDDSQLPKDRFSAERLKGVDSTLKIQPAKLEDSAVYLCASSKQGQPQHFGDGTRLSIL.

The chain is built from TRBV6-1 and TRBJ2-5; 12 positions agree with TRBD1. Germline loops: CDR1 MNHNS, CDR2 SASEGT. The CDR3 consists of 15 residues. Losses at the gene ends were 3 bases for V and 5 bases for J; bases not matched to a gene: 4. The CDR3 DNA is TGTGCCAGCAGTGAGGGGACAGGGGGCTATGAGACCCAGTACTTC. Translating it yields CASSEGTGGYETQYF.

The V and J genes are TRBV6-6 and TRBJ2-7; 8 bases align to TRBD1. The CDR3 sequence is 12 residues long. With 10 bases clipped from V and 1 base from J, the junction kept 3 bases outside the gene matches. Germline values: CDR1 MNHNY, CDR2 SVGAGI (reference sequence). CDR3 in amino acids: CATRTGSYEQYF. The CDR3 nucleotides are TGTGCCACGCGGACAGGGTCCTACGAGCAGTACTTC.

The V gene is TRBV19, the J gene TRBJ1-2; no definite D call. V lost 5 bases and J 8 bases, leaving 15 bases between the germline ends. The CDR3 has 13 residues. The germline gives CDR1 LNHDA, CDR2 SQIVND (reference sequence). The CDR3 coding sequence is TGTGCCAGTAGTCCCGGGTCCCTTTTAGGCTACACCTTC. Translated, it gives CASSPGSLLGYTF.

This rearrangement joins TRBV28 to TRBJ1-6; the match to TRBD1 covers 8 bases. Germline lookup yields CDR1 MDHEN and CDR2 SYDVKM. This CDR3 has 15 amino acids. J lost 8 bases, V lost 6 bases, and 9 bases had no gene match. This CDR3 is CASRERNRGDSPLHF. CDR3 in DNA: TGTGCCAGCAGAGAAAGGAACAGGGGGGATTCACCCCTCCACTTT.

The chain links TRBV27 to TRBJ2-3; TRBD1 matches at 8 bases. CDR3 length: 16 amino acids. Germline V gene sequence: CDR1 MNHEY, CDR2 SMNVEV (reference sequence). J was trimmed by 3 bases and V by 5 bases; bases with no gene match: 10. The CDR3 coding sequence is TGTGCCAGCAGTACGTACAGGGGGATGGGGACAGATACGCAGTATTTT. Translation gives CASSTYRGMGTDTQYF.

CDR3 loop: CASSVGDPTNEKLFF. DNA for the CDR3: TGTGCCAGCAGCGTAGGAGATCCAACTAATGAAAAACTGTTTTTT. The gene calls are TRBV9 and TRBJ1-4; D is ambiguous. V lost 0 bases and J 0 bases, leaving 6 bases between the germline ends. Looked up from germline, CDR1 is SGDLS and CDR2 is YYNGEE. The length of the CDR3 is 15 residues. Drawing the rest from reference TRBV9 and TRBJ1-4, the complete variable domain is DSGVTQTPKHLITATGQRVTLRCSPRSGDLSVYWYQQSLDQGLQFLIQYYNGEERAKGNILERFSAQQFPDLHSELNLSSLELGDSALYFCASSVGDPTNEKLFFGSGTQLSVL.

V and J are TRBV6-5 and TRBJ1-6, with 10 bases that match TRBD1. The CDR3 totals 16 residues. The germline CDR1 and CDR2 sequences are MNHEY and SVGAGI. Unmatched junction bases numbered 5, after V lost 2 bases and J lost 7 bases. The CDR3 DNA reads TGTGCCAGCAGTTACGGATTGACAGGGGGCAATTCACCCCTCCACTTT. Translation gives CASSYGLTGGNSPLHF.

This rearrangement joins TRBV7-9 to TRBJ2-1; D uncertain. Germline V gives CDR1 SEHNR, CDR2 FQNEAQ (reference sequence). Trimming took off 5 bases at V and 4 bases at J, with 15 bases between the two ends. CDR3 length equals 15 residues. CDR3 nucleotides: TGTGCCAGCAGCCATGACGGACCCAATTACAATGAGCAGTTCTTC. Translated: CASSHDGPNYNEQFF.

V usage is TRBV18 and J usage is TRBJ2-1, with D perhaps being TRBD1 or TRBD2 (5 bases each). The CDR3 length is 15 residues. Per germline, CDR1 KGHSH and CDR2 LQKENI. The V gene lost 3 bases and the J gene lost 1 base, with 10 bases spanning the gap. CDR3 amino acids: CASSPTEGSYNEQFF. In nucleotides, the CDR3 is TGTGCCAGCTCACCGACAGAGGGATCCTACAATGAGCAGTTCTTC.

The chain employs TRBV2 and TRBJ1-1; possibly TRBD1 for D (5 bases). CDR1 is SNHLY and CDR2 is FYNNEI in the germline V gene. The CDR3 length is 13 residues. The CDR3 here is CAQGRVPNTEAFF. The DNA for the CDR3 is TGTGCTCAGGGAAGGGTTCCGAACACTGAAGCTTTCTTT.

J is TRBJ2-2 and V is TRBV2, with no clear D. The CDR3 extends over 14 amino acids. Trimming cost V 7 bases and J 9 bases, with 18 bases left between them. The V gene's germline CDR1 is SNHLY and CDR2 FYNNEI. The CDR3 is CASTASATGWELFF. CDR3 DNA sequence: TGTGCCAGCACGGCTAGTGCTACCGGATGGGAGCTGTTTTTT.

The chain links TRBV6-5 to TRBJ2-7; perhaps D is TRBD1 or TRBD2 (6 bases each). V dropped 2 bases and J dropped 5 bases, with 13 bases sitting between them. Germline loops: CDR1 MNHEY, CDR2 SVGAGI. The CDR3 has 14 residues. CDR3 sequence: CASSYVTGGHEQYF. As DNA, the CDR3 is TGTGCCAGCAGTTACGTGACAGGAGGGCACGAGCAGTACTTC.

The chain employs TRBV19 and TRBJ1-5; perhaps TRBD1 as D (5 bases). V lost 3 bases and J 0 bases, leaving 9 bases between the germline ends. The CDR3 loop spans 15 amino acids. Germline lookup yields CDR1 LNHDA and CDR2 SQIVND (reference sequence). CDR3 DNA sequence: TGTGCCAGTAGTATCGGGGCGAATAGCAATCAGCCCCAGCATTTT. It encodes CASSIGANSNQPQHF.